Presented here are 32 T cell receptor beta chains from one specimen sequenced in a study of radiation and T cells in renal cell carcinoma. As to time point: blood 4 weeks post-SBRT, at nephrectomy. This sample's treatment: 15 Gy SBRT to primary tumor, nephrectomy 4 weeks later. Assay: immunoSEQ multiplex PCR; the TCRdb copy retains only in-frame clones and omits some. The sample yields about 150,000 clones, 70% to 90% seen once. Material: blood, obtained from a patient whose treatment included radiotherapy and nephrectomy. The receptors come from a woman between 50 and 59 years old with renal cell carcinoma.

This clone occurred a few times. This chain joins TRBV27 and TRBJ2-7, with unresolved D. From germline, CDR1 is MNHEY and CDR2 SMNVEV (reference sequence). The CDR3 length is 11 residues. V gave up 2 bases and J gave up 6 bases, with 5 bases separating them. The CDR3 loop is CASSLSGEQYF. CDR3 DNA: TGTGCCAGCAGTTTAAGTGGCGAGCAGTACTTC.

V gene TRBV29-1 combines with J gene TRBJ2-5, with 7 bases matching TRBD1. Losses at the gene ends were 8 bases for V and 7 bases for J; bases not matched to a gene: 13. The CDR3 sequence is 13 residues long. Per germline, CDR1 SQVTM and CDR2 ANQGSEA. The CDR3 spells CSPYGRGKATQYF. CDR3 bases: TGCAGCCCATATGGCAGGGGGAAGGCGACCCAGTACTTC. Full variable domain (outside the CDR3, taken from reference TRBV29-1 and TRBJ2-5): SAVISQKPSRDICQRGTSLTIQCQVDSQVTMMFWYRQQPGQSLTLIATANQGSEATYESGFVIDKFPISRPNLTFSTLTVSNMSPEDSSIYLCSPYGRGKATQYFGPGTRLLVL.

A few counts support this clone. The chain employs TRBV11-2 and TRBJ1-1; possibly TRBD1 for D (5 bases). The germline CDR1 and CDR2 sequences are SGHAT and FQNNGV. V dropped 5 bases and J dropped 5 bases, with 15 bases sitting between them. This CDR3 contains 14 residues. In DNA, the CDR3 is TGTGCCAGCAGCCTATACATCGAGGGGACTGAAGCTTTCTTT. It encodes CASSLYIEGTEAFF.

This clone appeared a single time. The chain links TRBV4-3 to TRBJ2-7; 7 bases align to TRBD2. Germline CDR1 reads LGHNA; CDR2 reads YSLEER. The V gene end was trimmed by 0 bases and the J gene end by 9 bases; junction bases not matched to a gene: 5. The CDR3 extends over 13 amino acids. DNA for the CDR3: TGCGCCAGCAGCCAAGATCATGGCGGGGGGCAGTACTTC. It encodes CASSQDHGGGQYF.

This clone was recorded once. The genes are TRBV19 and TRBJ1-5, with D uncertain. The CDR3 is 17 residues long. The V end was cut by 4 bases, the J end by 1 base, with 17 bases between. In germline, CDR1 is LNHDA, CDR2 SQIVND (reference sequence). The CDR3: CASSRLAFGISNQPQHF. The CDR3 bases are TGTGCCAGTAGTAGGTTGGCTTTTGGTATAAGCAATCAGCCCCAGCATTTT.

This clone was observed a handful of times. J is TRBJ2-1 and V is TRBV7-2; D may correspond to TRBD1 or TRBD2 (5 bases each). The CDR3 is 14 residues long. V lost 2 bases to trimming and J lost 5 bases, with 10 bases between them. Per the germline V gene, CDR1 is SGHTA and CDR2 is FQGNSA. The CDR3 nucleotides read TGTGCCAGCAGCTTAAGGGACGATGACAATGAGCAGTTCTTC. Its protein is CASSLRDDDNEQFF.

V usage is TRBV9 and J usage is TRBJ2-7; D call uncertain. This CDR3 region has 13 residues. Germline CDR1 is SGDLS and CDR2 is YYNGEE. V was pared by 3 bases and J by 5 bases, with 12 bases between. The CDR3 bases are TGTGCCAGCAGCGAGACGCATGGCGACGAGCAGTACTTC. It is translated as CASSETHGDEQYF.

This clone was seen only once. The V and J genes are TRBV5-4 and TRBJ1-4; 7 nucleotides line up with TRBD1. V dropped 3 bases and J dropped 5; count of bases not matched to a gene: 7. Germline V gives CDR1 SGHNT, CDR2 YYREEE (reference sequence). The CDR3 extends over 15 amino acids. The CDR3 region is CASSSDRARNEKLFF. DNA of the CDR3: TGTGCCAGCAGCTCAGACAGGGCCCGGAATGAAAAACTGTTTTTT.

The rearrangement links TRBV29-1 to TRBJ2-2; a weak D match, TRBD2 (5 bases). V dropped 1 base and J dropped 1 base, with 10 bases sitting between them. This CDR3 is built from 15 residues. Germline CDR1 is SQVTM and CDR2 is ANQGSEA. Here the CDR3 DNA reads TGCAGCGTTGAAGGGGCCGGGGAGAACACCGGGGAGCTGTTTTTT. Its protein is CSVEGAGENTGELFF.

The chain combines TRBV4-2 with TRBJ1-1, with 11 bases fitting TRBD1. The germline gives CDR1 LGHNA, CDR2 YNFKEQ. J gave up 4 bases and V 0 bases, and 1 base lay outside the gene matches. This CDR3 comprises 15 residues. CDR3 DNA sequence: TGTGCCAGCAGCCAAGAGGGGACAGGGGGCACTGAAGCTTTCTTT. Its protein product is CASSQEGTGGTEAFF.

This chain joins TRBV7-2 and TRBJ2-1; D ambiguous. V gave up 1 base and J gave up 0 bases, with 7 bases separating them. The CDR3 contains 15 residues. CDR1 is SGHTA and CDR2 is FQGNSA in the germline V gene. The CDR3 DNA sequence: TGTGCCAGCAGCTTAGGGCTTAGCTCCTACAATGAGCAGTTCTTC. It codes for CASSLGLSSYNEQFF.

The J gene is TRBJ2-3, the V gene TRBV5-1; 7 nucleotides agree with TRBD2. V lost 4 bases, J lost 0 bases, and 11 bases stayed unmatched. The germline V gene has CDR1 SGHRS and CDR2 YFSETQ. The CDR3 spans 17 residues. DNA of the CDR3: TGCGCCAGCAGCCCCGTGGGGAGCGGGGTAAGCACAGATACGCAGTATTTT. This codes for CASSPVGSGVSTDTQYF. Variable domain in full (rest from reference TRBV5-1 and TRBJ2-3): KAGVTQTPRYLIKTRGQQVTLSCSPISGHRSVSWYQQTPGQGLQFLFEYFSETQRNKGNFPGRFSGRQFSNSRSEMNVSTLELGDSALYLCASSPVGSGVSTDTQYFGPGTRLTVL.

The J gene is TRBJ1-4, the V gene TRBV28; D might be TRBD1 (6 bases). Trimming cost V 3 bases and J 6 bases, with 14 bases left between them. The length of the CDR3 is 15 residues. In germline, CDR1 is MDHEN, CDR2 SYDVKM. The CDR3 nucleotides are TGTGCCAGCAGTTTCCAAGACAGGAGAGATGAAAAACTGTTTTTT. This translates into CASSFQDRRDEKLFF.

The chain combines TRBV7-2 with TRBJ2-1; D gene unclear. CDR3 length: 15 residues. CDR1 is SGHTA and CDR2 is FQGNSA in the germline V gene. Trimming took 3 bases from V and 0 from J, leaving 9 bases between them. This CDR3 reads CASSFQIRSYNEQFF. CDR3 bases: TGTGCCAGCAGCTTCCAGATCCGCTCCTACAATGAGCAGTTCTTC. Full variable domain (missing parts from reference TRBV7-2 and TRBJ2-1): GAGVSQSPSNKVTEKGKDVELRCDPISGHTALYWYRQSLGQGLEFLIYFQGNSAPDKSGLPSDRFSAERTGGSVSTLTIQRTQQEDSAVYLCASSFQIRSYNEQFFGPGTRLTVL.

This chain joins TRBV25-1 and TRBJ1-1; 10 bases match TRBD1. Germline V gives CDR1 MGHDK, CDR2 SYGVNS. V was pared by 6 bases and J by 0 bases, with 1 base of the junction left unmatched. This CDR3 is 14 amino acids long. This chain's CDR3 is CASRGQGMNTEAFF. CDR3 DNA: TGTGCCAGCAGGGGACAGGGGATGAACACTGAAGCTTTCTTT.

This chain uses TRBV19 with TRBJ2-7; 8 nucleotides line up with TRBD1. Germline V lookup: CDR1 LNHDA, CDR2 SQIVND (reference sequence). V lost 8 bases to trimming and J lost 2 bases; unmatched junction nucleotides: 11. The CDR3 sequence is 15 residues long. In DNA form, the CDR3 reads TGTGCCAGTGCCCCCGACAGGGGCATCCCCTACGAGCAGTACTTC. It specifies CASAPDRGIPYEQYF.

The chain carries TRBV7-9 and TRBJ1-4; D is perhaps TRBD1 (5 bases). V was pared by 4 bases and J by 4 bases, with 13 bases between. This CDR3 is built from 15 residues. Per the germline V gene, CDR1 is SEHNR and CDR2 is FQNEAQ (reference sequence). The CDR3 DNA reads as TGTGCCAGCAGCTCCCTGGCGGGGGGTAATGAAAAACTGTTTTTT. Encoded protein: CASSSLAGGNEKLFF.

The V gene is TRBV7-2, the J gene TRBJ1-1; no clear D gene. Trimming stripped 0 bases from V and 7 bases from J, with 15 bases between. The CDR3 spans 15 residues. CDR1 is SGHTA, CDR2 FQGNSA, per germline. Written as DNA, the CDR3 is TGTGCCAGCAGCTTAGCGGATGGGCAGTCGGGTGAAGCTTTCTTT. It yields the protein CASSLADGQSGEAFF.

This clone was seen once. The chain employs TRBV6-5 and TRBJ2-5; 7 nucleotides agree with TRBD1. CDR1 is MNHEY and CDR2 is SVGAGI in the germline V gene. V shed 0 bases, J shed 5 bases, and the junction held 6 bases outside the gene matches. The CDR3 sequence is 15 residues long. CDR3 coding DNA: TGTGCCAGCAGTTACTCCACAGGGGAACACGAGACCCAGTACTTC. Residues: CASSYSTGEHETQYF.

CDR3 DNA: TGTGCCAGCAGCCAAGATCCGGTCAGCACAGATACGCAGTATTTT. Protein sequence: CASSQDPVSTDTQYF. This chain uses TRBV4-2 with TRBJ2-3; unclear D gene. The V gene lost 0 bases and the J gene lost 0 bases, with 7 bases spanning the gap. CDR3 length: 15 amino acids. Per germline, CDR1 LGHNA and CDR2 YNFKEQ.

The rearrangement links TRBV5-6 to TRBJ1-3; no clear D gene. CDR3 size: 15 residues. V shed 4 bases and J shed 0 bases, with 11 bases lying between them. CDR1 is SGHDT and CDR2 is YYEEEE in the germline V gene. In DNA, the CDR3 is TGTGCCAGCAGCAGCGGCAGGTCCTCTGGAAACACCATATATTTT. It codes for CASSSGRSSGNTIYF.

DNA of the CDR3: TGTGCCAGCAGCCGCTGGACAGGGGGGTCCGAGCAGTACTTC. Translation gives CASSRWTGGSEQYF. The chain employs TRBV7-2 and TRBJ2-7; 10 nucleotides align to TRBD1. The germline V gene has CDR1 SGHTA and CDR2 FQGNSA. The CDR3 contains 14 residues. With V trimmed by 5 bases and J by 6 bases, 7 bases remained unmatched.

The genes are TRBV7-2 and TRBJ1-2; D remains unclear. CDR3 length: 13 residues. Germline V gives CDR1 SGHTA, CDR2 FQGNSA. V was shortened by 6 bases and J by 0 bases, with 8 bases between the two germline ends. The CDR3 is CASSLNPNYGYTF. As DNA, the CDR3 is TGTGCCAGCAGTCTGAACCCTAACTATGGCTACACCTTC.

This clone was picked up a small number of times. V and J are TRBV7-8 and TRBJ2-7; D remains ambiguous. The V end was cut by 7 bases, the J end by 3 bases, with 7 bases between. This CDR3 has 11 amino acids. CDR1 is SGHVS, CDR2 FQNEAQ, per germline. Here the CDR3 DNA reads TGTGCCAGCACCCAGAGCTACGAGCAGTACTTC. Residues: CASTQSYEQYF.

V is TRBV19 and J is TRBJ2-7; 14 nucleotides match TRBD2. This CDR3 contains 17 residues. The junction had 6 bases not matched to a gene; V was cut back by 2 bases and J by 3 bases. CDR1 LNHDA and CDR2 SQIVND come from the germline V gene (reference sequence). The chain's CDR3 is CASSIWGLAGDRYEQYF. For the CDR3, the DNA is TGTGCCAGTAGTATATGGGGACTAGCGGGGGATCGCTACGAGCAGTACTTC.

V and J are TRBV5-3 and TRBJ2-5; 8 positions agree with TRBD1. TRBV5-3 is an ORF; its function is uncertain. V trimming: 8 bases; J trimming: 10 bases; junction bases outside the gene matches: 13. The length of the CDR3 is 13 residues. CDR3 in DNA: TGTGCCAGCAGCCTAGGACAGGGCCCACTCCAGTACTTC. Translating gives CASSLGQGPLQYF.

The chain employs TRBV5-1 and TRBJ2-2, with D hard to call. CDR3 length: 15 amino acids. Germline values: CDR1 SGHRS, CDR2 YFSETQ. Trimming cost V 5 bases and J 2 bases, with 13 bases left between them. The DNA for the CDR3 is TGCGCCAGCAGTGATCGGACGGGTAACACCGGGGAGCTGTTTTTT. It translates to CASSDRTGNTGELFF.

J is TRBJ2-7 and V is TRBV5-4; D is unclear. The V end lost 5 bases, the J end lost 7 bases, and 16 bases lay between the germline ends. The CDR3 length is 13 residues. The germline gives CDR1 SGHNT, CDR2 YYREEE (reference sequence). CDR3 sequence (DNA): TGTGCCAGCAGGAACGAGGACGGCCGTGAGCAGTACTTC. Protein: CASRNEDGREQYF.

The V gene is TRBV27, the J gene TRBJ2-1; D may be TRBD1 or TRBD2 (5 bases each). The germline CDR1 and CDR2 sequences are MNHEY and SMNVEV (reference sequence). This CDR3 region has 15 residues. The V end was cut by 3 bases, the J end by 6 bases, with 15 bases between. The CDR3 spells CASSLWSGTGNEQFF. CDR3 nucleotide sequence: TGTGCCAGCAGTTTGTGGTCAGGGACGGGCAATGAGCAGTTCTTC.

The chain uses TRBV10-3 and TRBJ2-2; the match to TRBD2 covers 10 bases. The CDR3 consists of 16 residues. From germline, CDR1 is ENHRY and CDR2 SYGVKD. The V and J ends lost 4 bases and 1 base, in that order; junction bases with no gene match: 3. For the CDR3, the DNA is TGTGCCATCAGTGCTGGACTAGCGGAGAACACCGGGGAGCTGTTTTTT. Its protein product is CAISAGLAENTGELFF.

Only one count was recorded for this clone. CDR3 nucleotide sequence: TGTGCCAGCAGCCGGACAGGGAGCTCCTACGAGCAGTACTTC. Translation gives CASSRTGSSYEQYF. V gene TRBV7-2 combines with J gene TRBJ2-7, with 8 bases identical to TRBD1. This CDR3 region has 14 residues. Germline V gene data show CDR1 as SGHTA and CDR2 as FQGNSA. Germline trimming cut 5 bases from V and 0 bases from J; bases unmatched to any gene: 3.

This clone was detected once. The chain joins TRBV9 to TRBJ2-7; TRBD2 matches 8 bases. The CDR3 spans 14 residues. The germline V gene has CDR1 SGDLS and CDR2 YYNGEE. The V segment lost 7 bases and the J segment 0 bases; nucleotides outside the gene matches: 6. CDR3 amino acids: CASARAGGSYEQYF. The DNA of the CDR3 is TGTGCCAGCGCCAGGGCGGGGGGCTCCTACGAGCAGTACTTC.